This note documents a single TCR beta chain sequence. Recruited during active infection, patients (from Seattle) were subsequently followed longitudinally. In the study's own analysis: How many nucleated cells were present was estimated from reference gene primer amplification. Assay: immunoSEQ multiplex PCR; the TCRdb copy retains only in-frame clones and omits some. That table supplies the V and J calls and clone size; D and trimming were determined from the DNA. The sample carries about 480,000 clones, roughly 87% recorded once. V was pared by 0 bases and J by 7 bases, with 15 bases between. The CDR3 has 16 amino acids. CDR1 is LNHNV and CDR2 is YYDKDF in the germline V gene (reference sequence). The sample originates from a study of blood T cell repertoires in COVID-19. Study overall: PBMCs, B-cell-depleted T cells, or T cells were the source of the cDNA or gDNA that made up the material.

The chain links TRBV15 to TRBJ2-2; a weak D match, TRBD2 (7 bases). The receptor comes from a man aged 18 to 30 with COVID-19, enrolled during active disease. The sequencing input was peripheral blood. The chain's CDR3 is CATSRDGGAQDGELFF. The CDR3 DNA is TGTGCCACCAGCAGAGATGGGGGGGCGCAGGACGGGGAGCTGTTTTTT.